This TCR beta chain was identified in a study of cytomegalovirus exposure and HLA in healthy donors (dated by TCRdb to the late 2010s). With respect to the entire study: An earlier analysis of roughly 570 of the donors reported 250 to 350 Gb of sequence data and 95 million to 120 million unique TCR beta sequences obtained from about 179 million T cells. The study was designed to test whether signatures of past pathogen exposure could be identified by cataloging public T cell receptors. The number of donors typed differed by locus, with 629-630 for A, B, C, DRB1 and DQB1, roughly 520 for DQA1, 600 to 610 for DPA1, and over 400 for DPB1. Both class I and class II loci were covered by HLA typing, at four-digit resolution. The study profiled the T cell repertoires of around 700 subjects by immunosequencing and related them to cytomegalovirus serostatus. All discovery cohort repertoires had been generated on a single sequencing platform. Among about 410 genotyped donors of the cohort, an average of around 220,000 unique TCR beta nucleotide sequences was sequenced per donor, of which about 18% were non-productive. Along with the approximately 620-subject first cohort, a separate validation cohort of over a hundred different subjects was used. An earlier analysis of approximately 580 of the donors used high-throughput TCR beta sequencing to judge whether each TCR beta V gene segment behaved as functional or pseudogenic. About 320 gigabases of sequencing data and approximately 85 million unique TCR sequences were included in an early release covering about 700 HLA-typed donors. A later genetic analysis used genome-wide SNP genotypes for about 65% of the 666 donors, treating that subset as a discovery cohort. Rather than using new phenotypic data, the later analysis identified candidate immune exposures from TCR beta sequences and from how often those sequences occurred across donors. The study combined high-throughput TCR immunosequencing, statistical association of individual TCRs with disease status, and machine learning to predict cytomegalovirus infection status. Donor age, sex, ethnicity and CMV serostatus were collected together with the repertoire data. Of the 300 to 500 genotyped donors, 75% to 85% were placed in the genetic ancestry cluster associated with self-reported Caucasian donors. Roughly five DR-DQ haplotypes were handled as single units for association and clustering, since linkage in the cohort was strong. In a later analysis, previously published TCR beta repertoires from fewer than 750 donors were re-analyzed and high-resolution HLA genotyping was added so that TCR occurrence patterns could be studied.

In the germline V gene (reference sequence), CDR1 corresponds to LNHDA and CDR2 to SQIVND. Inclusive of the bounding cysteine and phenylalanine, the CDR3 is 15 residues long. The read is trimmed to its CDR3 DNA, 45 bases read in frame from base 1. V gives up 3 bases and J gives up 8 bases, and the segment between their germline ends measures 16 bases. The cohort consisted of some 730 healthy bone marrow donors. All cohort members were sampled while nominally healthy, although unrecorded immune exposures were likely present. The donor was CMV seropositive and was included in the group of 250 to 350 seropositive cohort members. A peripheral blood sample was provided by each donor, and peripheral blood mononuclear cells were used for TCR beta sequencing. The Qiagen DNeasy Blood Extraction Kit was used to extract genomic DNA from the blood cell samples. Summary of the overall study and its limitations: A few of the identified cytomegalovirus-associated TCR beta chains were confirmed in vitro to be specific for cytomegalovirus antigens. Immune exposure information for the cohort was limited to CMV serostatus. A further reported finding was that TCR beta sequences accurately predicted the HLA-A and HLA-B alleles for most subjects in the first cohort. In a later analysis, HLA-associated TCR beta chains showed more clonal expansion and lower generation probabilities than non-associated chains that were equally common. The classifier was reported to diagnose cytomegalovirus status with high specificity and sensitivity in both the original and validation cohorts. Linkage disequilibrium might explain the correlated functional status among segregating V segments, but an unknown experimental factor could not be ruled out. In the study, around 150 TCR beta chains were listed as associated with cytomegalovirus. A later genetic analysis associated a missense DCLRE1C variant with V-gene and J-gene trimming of TCR beta chains, and an independent cohort replicated the association. In an earlier analysis of a few hundred of the donors, most TCR beta V segments were observed in productive rearrangements about 90% or about 30% of the time, broadly matching IMGT annotations. A later analysis associated 15,000 to 20,000 TCR beta sequences with specific HLA alleles at a false discovery rate of 0.05. The earlier analysis of about 600 of the donors excluded around 17 rarely observed V segments, including chromosome 9 orphons, because counts were too low. According to the authors, the approach could potentially be generalized to other disease states and immunological phenotypes. In a later genetic analysis, fewer N-insertions in productive TCRs were reported among donors in an Asian-associated ancestry cluster than the 666-donor mean. A cluster of highly shared sequence variants was judged likely to represent a technical artifact of the sequencing pipeline. A later analysis reported that several top co-occurrence clusters appeared linked to parvovirus B19, influenza, CMV and Epstein-Barr virus. In a later analysis, the rate of TCR association differed among HLA loci, with DRB1 alleles having the most associated TCRs and HLA-C alleles having the fewest. Because HLA typing was missing for some donors at each locus, association tests included only the typed subset. Most TCR sequences were seen in very few donors, while some public TCRs were found in many individuals. When HLA alleles, especially DR and DQ, strongly co-occurred, TCR associations were difficult to assign to individual alleles. A later analysis found that most CMV-associated TCR beta chains appeared HLA-restricted, with HLA associations seemingly driven largely by CMV exposure. This cohort had only TCR beta chains sequenced, and the lack of alpha or paired-chain data limited which features could be detected. Some IMGT-functional V segments, including TRBV6-2 and TRBV6-3, could not be distinguished by the 87-base-pair reads and were therefore excluded. The presence/absence analyses assumed that sequencing depth was roughly uniform across donors, and that assumption may not be true.

Worth noting for this clone: The clone's antigen remains unknown. No much larger clone exists at a distance of one base, and base qualities are not known.

Preparation of the library involved the immunoSEQ multiplex PCR assay. For the multiplex PCR, a mixture combining 60 forward primers for TCR Vbeta segments and 13 reverse primers for TCR Jbeta segments was used. The CDR3 region of rearranged TCR beta genes was amplified from genomic DNA with a multiplex PCR assay. On the Illumina HiSeq System, the amplified TCR beta libraries were sequenced as 87-base-pair reads. The authors' pipeline ran thus. Across the 666 repertoires, a later analysis counted about 81 million unique TCR beta chains, roughly 11 million of which were shared by at least two donors. To remove PCR and sequencing errors, raw reads were error-corrected and collapsed into unique sequences using a nearest-neighbor algorithm that merged closely related sequences. V, D and J gene segments were assigned by aligning CDR3 sequences to IMGT reference sequences. For a sequence to be retained, a match of at least six nucleotides was required to both a V gene segment and a J gene segment. A rearrangement was called productive if the CDR3 had no stop codons and remained in frame with V and J, and every other rearrangement was called non-productive. CDR3 was defined by IMGT convention, running from the second conserved V-encoded cysteine to the conserved J-encoded phenylalanine. The earlier analysis of 450 to 750 of the donors excluded any sequence lacking an unambiguous match to a single V gene segment. An earlier analysis of fewer than 650 of the donors classified V segments as functional when productive rearrangements were above 56.7% and as segregating when the standard deviation between donors was above 5%. A statistical classification framework was built to diagnose cytomegalovirus status from the catalog of TCR beta chain sequences. A later analysis assigned V and J genes by comparing TCR nucleotide sequences with IMGT/GENE-DB human TR gene sequences. In a later analysis, CDR3 sequences and most-parsimonious VDJ recombination scenarios were assigned using the TCRdist pipeline. In a later analysis, each TCR beta chain was defined by its CDR3 amino acid sequence together with its V-gene family, and reads lacking a unique V-gene family were excluded. A later analysis removed several hundred highly shared, low-generation-probability nucleotide sequences to deal with suspected cross-contamination and a sequencing artifact. In a later analysis, a clonal expansion index was calculated for each public chain from normalized within-repertoire ranks of inferred template counts. In a later analysis, generation probabilities were computed using a VDJ recombination model fitted to out-of-frame rearrangements, and the results were checked against IGoR. In a later analysis, TCR-TCR, TCR-HLA and TCR-CMV co-occurrence was scored with hypergeometric tests, and a repertoire-size bias correction was applied to TCR pairs. To estimate false discovery rates, a later analysis permuted the HLA or CMV assignments 20 times. In a later analysis, co-occurring TCRs were grouped using DBSCAN, with TCRdist sequence similarity added in when clustering inside HLA-allele-positive subsets. Co-occurrence clustering excluded repertoires with fewer than 30,000 or more than 120,000 public chains, plus five with anomalous nucleotide sharing. The immuneACCESS repertoire file appears here via TCRdb, limited to in-frame rearrangements. These files lack a portion of the clones; in checked studies, under half of the deficit traces to unresolved V genes, and the cause of the others is not known. V and J calls and clone size are copied from that table; D and trimming were computed from the DNA. Here the sample has 110,000 or so clones; 70% to 85% occur a single time. In total, the top ten clones hold roughly 4.5% of the sample.

This receptor chain uses TRBV19 and TRBJ1-4, with the D gene not clear enough to name. Source material: PBMCs. The TCR sequence derives from a man in his fifties or sixties in good health and CMV-seropositive. The DNA is as follows: TGTGCCAGTAGTATTGAGGTGGGGAGACGAGAAAAACTGTTTTTT. Protein translation: CASSIEVGRREKLFF.